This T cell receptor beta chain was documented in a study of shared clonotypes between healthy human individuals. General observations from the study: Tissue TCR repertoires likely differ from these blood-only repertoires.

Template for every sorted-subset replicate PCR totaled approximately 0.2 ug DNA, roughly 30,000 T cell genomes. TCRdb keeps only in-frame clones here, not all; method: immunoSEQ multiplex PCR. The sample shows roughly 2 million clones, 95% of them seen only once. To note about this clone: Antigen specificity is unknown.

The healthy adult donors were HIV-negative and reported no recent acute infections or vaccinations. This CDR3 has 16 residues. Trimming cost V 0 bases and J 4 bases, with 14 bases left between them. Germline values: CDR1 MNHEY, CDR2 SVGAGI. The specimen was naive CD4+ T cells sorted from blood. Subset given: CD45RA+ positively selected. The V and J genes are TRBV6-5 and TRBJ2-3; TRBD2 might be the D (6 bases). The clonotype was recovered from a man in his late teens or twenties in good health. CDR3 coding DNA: TGTGCCAGCAGTTACTCCGCGGGGATCGGCGCAGATACGCAGTATTTT. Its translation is CASSYSAGIGADTQYF.